This T cell receptor beta chain originates from a study of cytomegalovirus exposure and HLA in healthy donors. Study-level points and caveats: Using the classifier, cytomegalovirus status was reportedly diagnosed with high specificity and sensitivity.

These donors, healthy bone marrow donors, were studied. As to this clone: The target antigen is unknown.

With V trimmed by 5 bases and J by 6 bases, 9 bases remained unmatched. CDR1 SGHRS and CDR2 YFSETQ come from the germline V gene. This CDR3 comprises 15 residues. Vbeta (60) and Jbeta (13) primers were used in the PCR. Libraries were prepared by immunoSEQ multiplex PCR; TCRdb keeps only in-frame clonotypes and omits some of them. The sample has roughly 120,000 clones; the top ten hold 6.8%. Sequenced: PBMCs. This sequence originates from a man aged 40-50 years in good health and CMV-seropositive. This chain connects TRBV5-1 to TRBJ2-2; 8 bases match TRBD1. In DNA form, the CDR3 reads TGCGCCAGCAGTTTAACAGGGGGTTGGTCCGGGGAGCTGTTTTTT. Protein product: CASSLTGGWSGELFF.